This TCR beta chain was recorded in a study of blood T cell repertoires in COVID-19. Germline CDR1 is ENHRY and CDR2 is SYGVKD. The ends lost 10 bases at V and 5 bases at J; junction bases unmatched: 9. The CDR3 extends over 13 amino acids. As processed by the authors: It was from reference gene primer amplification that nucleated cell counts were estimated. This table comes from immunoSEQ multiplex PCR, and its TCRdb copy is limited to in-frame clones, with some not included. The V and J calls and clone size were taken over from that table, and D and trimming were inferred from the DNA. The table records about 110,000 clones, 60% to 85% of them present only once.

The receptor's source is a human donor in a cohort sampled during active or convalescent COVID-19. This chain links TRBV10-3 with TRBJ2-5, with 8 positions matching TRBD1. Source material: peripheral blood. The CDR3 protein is CATGQGGGETQYF. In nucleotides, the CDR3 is TGTGCCACCGGACAGGGAGGCGGGGAGACCCAGTACTTC.